The 21 T cell receptor beta chains below come from one sample, sequenced in a study of blood T cell repertoires in COVID-19. The repertoire was sequenced with immunoSEQ multiplex PCR; TCRdb's copy has only in-frame clones and lacks some. This sample has some 260,000 clones; 79% occur once, and the top ten carry 4%. Sequencing input: peripheral blood. The receptors here all came from a woman aged 40-49 years with active or convalescent COVID-19.

For this clone: This sample includes further DNA sequences coding for the same CDR3. This chain links TRBV10-3 with TRBJ1-5, with 11 nucleotides matching TRBD1. Germline CDR1 ENHRY, CDR2 SYGVKD. After removal of 2 bases from V and 4 bases from J, the junction contained 4 bases not matched to a gene. CDR3 length: 16 residues. The CDR3 spells CAISEPGQGGNQPQHF. The CDR3 bases are TGTGCCATCAGTGAGCCGGGACAGGGGGGAAATCAGCCCCAGCATTTT.

The rearrangement uses TRBV2 and TRBJ2-3; 9 nucleotides agree with TRBD1. This CDR3 has 14 amino acids. After removal of 1 base from V and 5 bases from J, the junction contained 1 base not matched to a gene. CDR1 and CDR2 (germline): SNHLY, FYNNEI. The DNA for the CDR3 is TGTGCCAGCAGTGAAGACAGGGGGCGAGATACGCAGTATTTT. Translation: CASSEDRGRDTQYF.

This chain uses TRBV4-1 with TRBJ1-1; 9 bases map to TRBD1. V was pared by 0 bases and J by 3 bases, with 5 bases of the junction left unmatched. This CDR3 is 16 amino acids long. Germline V gives CDR1 MGHRA, CDR2 YSYEKL. CDR3 sequence reads: CASSQDWTGVYTEAFF. The CDR3 DNA reads TGCGCCAGCAGCCAAGACTGGACAGGGGTGTACACTGAAGCTTTCTTT.

Written as DNA, the CDR3 is TGTGCCAGCAGCTTCCGCGGGGGAGGGAGCACAGATACGCAGTATTTT. It translates to CASSFRGGGSTDTQYF. The genes are TRBV28 and TRBJ2-3; 7 bases align to TRBD2. Germline loops: CDR1 MDHEN, CDR2 SYDVKM. There are 16 residues in the CDR3. V shed 6 bases, J shed 0 bases, and the junction held 9 bases outside the gene matches.

V and J are TRBV7-8 and TRBJ2-5; 12 nucleotides align to TRBD1. There are 17 residues in the CDR3. CDR1 and CDR2 from the germline V gene are SGHVS and FQNEAQ. With 0 bases clipped from V and 5 bases from J, the junction kept 7 bases outside the gene matches. The CDR3 sequence is CASSLAGGQGAVETQYF. CDR3 sequence (DNA): TGTGCCAGCAGCTTAGCCGGGGGACAGGGGGCTGTGGAGACCCAGTACTTC.

In its sample, this clone was seen a few times. The chain couples TRBV5-8 to TRBJ2-1; D perhaps matches TRBD1 (6 bases). The CDR3 runs to 15 residues. V was pared by 5 bases and J by 1 base, with 13 bases between. CDR1 is SGHTS, CDR2 YDEGEE, per germline. CDR3 region: CASRPGVTSYNEQFF. The DNA of the CDR3 is TGTGCCAGCAGGCCAGGGGTAACGTCCTACAATGAGCAGTTCTTC. The entire variable domain, with the rest obtained from reference TRBV5-8 and TRBJ2-1, is as follows: EAGVTQSPTHLIKTRGQQATLRCSPISGHTSVYWYQQALGLGLQFLLWYDEGEERNRGNFPPRFSGRQFPNYSSELNVNALELEDSALYLCASRPGVTSYNEQFFGPGTRLTVL.

A single count supports this clone. The gene calls are TRBV21-1 and TRBJ1-1; TRBD1, as called in the table, went unchecked against the DNA. TRBV21-1 is shown as a pseudogene. The CDR3 spans 17 residues. CDR3 amino acids: CASSLTGARRSNTEAFF. CDR3 DNA: TGTGCCAGCAGTTTGACAGGGGCTAGGAGATCGAACACTGAAGCTTTCTTT.

The rearrangement joins TRBV28 to TRBJ1-2, with TRBD1 identical over 7 bases. V was clipped by 6 bases and J by 1 base; unmatched bases: 8. CDR3 size: 15 residues. Germline lookup yields CDR1 MDHEN and CDR2 SYDVKM. DNA for the CDR3: TGTGCCAGCAGCTCCGGGACAGCGATTAACTATGGCTACACCTTC. As protein: CASSSGTAINYGYTF.

The sample holds one count of this clone. V usage is TRBV10-3 and J usage is TRBJ2-7, with TRBD1 matching 7 bases. CDR1 ENHRY and CDR2 SYGVKD come from the germline V gene. Losses at the gene ends were 10 bases for V and 4 bases for J; bases not matched to a gene: 13. The CDR3 length is 14 residues. The DNA of the CDR3 is TGTGCCACCCGGCCGGGACAGCTGGAGTACGAGCAGTACTTC. Protein: CATRPGQLEYEQYF.

The J gene is TRBJ2-5, the V gene TRBV7-2; the D gene is possibly TRBD1 (6 bases). The V end was cut by 5 bases, the J end by 3 bases, with 13 bases between. The CDR3 extends over 14 amino acids. Germline CDR1 is SGHTA and CDR2 is FQGNSA. The CDR3 loop is CASSPFTGKETQYF. The CDR3 nucleotides are TGTGCCAGCAGCCCATTCACAGGGAAAGAGACCCAGTACTTC.

The chain is built from TRBV2 and TRBJ2-7; 7 bases fit TRBD1. Germline V lookup: CDR1 SNHLY, CDR2 FYNNEI. J lost 5 bases, V lost 4 bases, and 11 bases had no gene match. The CDR3 length is 15 residues. This CDR3 is CASSVGGAGGDEQYF. CDR3 sequence (DNA): TGTGCCAGCAGTGTCGGTGGGGCAGGGGGTGACGAGCAGTACTTC.

The V and J genes are TRBV7-9 and TRBJ2-1; 11 nucleotides match TRBD2. The V gene end was trimmed by 2 bases and the J gene end by 6 bases; junction bases not matched to a gene: 6. The CDR3 has 16 amino acids. The germline gives CDR1 SEHNR, CDR2 FQNEAQ (reference sequence). CDR3: CASSLLLAGDRNEQFF. In DNA, the CDR3 is TGTGCCAGCAGCTTACTACTAGCGGGGGATCGCAATGAGCAGTTCTTC.

The chain employs TRBV13 and TRBJ2-7; 9 nucleotides line up with TRBD1. This CDR3 comprises 14 residues. V shed 4 bases and J 3 bases; nucleotides not matched to a gene: 4. CDR1 and CDR2 from the germline V gene are PRHDT and FYEKMQ (reference sequence). CDR3 DNA sequence: TGTGCCAGCAGCTCGAGGGGACAGGGCTACGAGCAGTACGTC. As protein: CASSSRGQGYEQYV.

The chain uses TRBV19 and TRBJ2-7; TRBD1 agrees at 12 bases. Germline CDR1 and CDR2: LNHDA and SQIVND (reference sequence). Trimming took 5 bases from V and 2 from J; bases not matched to a gene: 4. The CDR3 length is 15 residues. The CDR3 DNA is TGTGCCAGTAGTCCAAGGGACAGGGGGCCCTACGAGCAGTACTTC. It specifies CASSPRDRGPYEQYF.

CDR3 sequence (DNA): TGTGCCAGCAGCCCGTACAGGGAGCGCACTGAAGCTTTCTTT. Translation: CASSPYRERTEAFF. The chain links TRBV7-9 to TRBJ1-1, with D possibly being TRBD1 (6 bases). Germline CDR1 and CDR2: SEHNR and FQNEAQ (reference sequence). The CDR3 contains 14 residues. V was trimmed by 5 bases and J by 4 bases, leaving 14 bases between them. Full variable domain (outside the CDR3, taken from reference TRBV7-9 and TRBJ1-1): DTGVSQNPRHKITKRGQNVTFRCDPISEHNRLYWYRQTLGQGPEFLTYFQNEAQLEKSRLLSDRFSAERPKGSFSTLEIQRTEQGDSAMYLCASSPYRERTEAFFGQGTRLTVV.

There are a few counts of this clone. This sequence joins TRBV19 and TRBJ1-4, with 7 bases lining up with TRBD1. V trimming: 6 bases; J trimming: 7 bases; junction bases outside the gene matches: 14. CDR1 and CDR2 (germline): LNHDA, SQIVND (reference sequence). This CDR3 spans 16 amino acids. The CDR3 loop is CASSPLRGAGGEKLFF. The CDR3 DNA reads as TGTGCCAGTAGCCCCCTCAGGGGGGCCGGGGGTGAAAAACTGTTTTTT.

With regard to this clone: Other DNA sequences within the sample encode an identical CDR3. This chain joins TRBV5-6 and TRBJ1-2; 11 nucleotides align to TRBD1. CDR3 size: 14 residues. Trimming took 4 bases from V and 4 from J; bases not matched to a gene: 3. CDR1 and CDR2 from the germline V gene are SGHDT and YYEEEE. This CDR3 is CASSRGTGGYGYTF. In DNA form, the CDR3 reads TGTGCCAGCAGCCGAGGGACAGGGGGCTATGGCTACACCTTC. The variable domain in full, completed from reference TRBV5-6 and TRBJ1-2, reads DAGVTQSPTHLIKTRGQQVTLRCSPKSGHDTVSWYQQALGQGPQFIFQYYEEEERQRGNFPDRFSGHQFPNYSSELNVNALLLGDSALYLCASSRGTGGYGYTFGSGTRLTVV.

The V call is TRBV28, the J call TRBJ2-3, with D possibly TRBD2 on 7 matching bases. CDR3 length equals 14 residues. Germline assignment: CDR1 MDHEN and CDR2 SYDVKM. Trimming shortened V by 10 bases and J by 4 bases, and 18 bases separated the two germline ends. The DNA of the CDR3 is TGTGCCACCGCCTGGGAGGGGGTCCCAGATACGCAGTATTTT. This codes for CATAWEGVPDTQYF.

The chain carries TRBV30 and TRBJ2-1, with 10 nucleotides matching TRBD2. The trim removed 4 bases at V and 4 bases at J, leaving 10 bases unmatched. Germline V gene lookup returns CDR1 GTSNPN and CDR2 SVGIG (reference sequence). The CDR3 is 16 residues long. The CDR3 DNA is TGTGCCTGGACCCGGACTAGCGGACTTCTATACAATGAGCAGTTCTTC. It codes for CAWTRTSGLLYNEQFF.

V and J are TRBV18 and TRBJ1-4; D gene ambiguous. The CDR3 extends over 15 amino acids. Germline assignment: CDR1 KGHSH and CDR2 LQKENI. Trimming removed 6 bases from V and 0 bases from J, with 11 bases in between. In nucleotides, the CDR3 is TGTGCCAGCTCCCCCTCCACGGCAACTAATGAAAAACTGTTTTTT. It codes for CASSPSTATNEKLFF. The whole variable domain, filled in from reference TRBV18 and TRBJ1-4, reads NAGVMQNPRHLVRRRGQEARLRCSPMKGHSHVYWYRQLPEEGLKFMVYLQKENIIDESGMPKERFSAEFPKEGPSILRIQQVVRGDSAAYFCASSPSTATNEKLFFGSGTQLSVL.

This clone was counted between two and nine times. CDR3 DNA: TGTGCCAGCAGCTTAGGTCAGGGAATTACCGGGGAGCTGTTTTTT. Amino acids: CASSLGQGITGELFF. V gene TRBV11-2 combines with J gene TRBJ2-2; D might be TRBD1 (5 bases). The germline gives CDR1 SGHAT, CDR2 FQNNGV. Trimming pared 1 base from V and 5 bases from J, leaving 11 bases between. CDR3 length equals 15 residues.